These 16 T cell receptor beta chains share one sample of origin, sequenced in a study of CD8 T cells in Susac syndrome. Reverse transcription of roughly 0.5 to 1 ug RNA was carried out with random hexamers. TCRdb used MiXCR to reprocess the immunoSEQ multiplex PCR reads, holding one entry per CDR3 protein. The sample shows about 130,000 distinct CDR3 sequences, around 95% of them seen only once. The sequencing sample was made of CD4+ T cells from PBMCs. These receptors were collected from a human donor in good health.

The chain uses TRBV7-2 and TRBJ1-5; 8 nucleotides match TRBD1. The V segment lost 5 bases and the J segment 3 bases; nucleotides outside the gene matches: 12. In germline, CDR1 is SGHTA, CDR2 FQGNSA. The CDR3 consists of 17 residues. The CDR3 sequence: CASSPWGQGAFNQPQHF. In DNA form, the CDR3 reads TGTGCCAGCAGCCCCTGGGGGCAGGGGGCATTCAATCAGCCCCAGCATTTT.

The chain employs TRBV3-1 and TRBJ1-1; TRBD1 aligns across 7 bases. The V and J ends lost 5 bases and 5 bases, in that order; junction bases with no gene match: 5. This CDR3 contains 13 residues. Germline CDR1 reads LGHDT; CDR2 reads YNNKEL (reference sequence). The CDR3 reads CASSAQGETEAFF. The CDR3 DNA follows: TGTGCCAGCAGCGCGCAGGGGGAAACTGAAGCTTTCTTT.

This clonotype showed up just once. The V call is TRBV7-8, the J call TRBJ2-3; D call uncertain. From germline, CDR1 is SGHVS and CDR2 FQNEAQ. CDR3 length: 14 residues. The V gene lost 0 bases and the J gene lost 8 bases, with 12 bases spanning the gap. CDR3 coding DNA: TGTGCCAGCAGCTTAGCTATTGATCCTGGTACGCAGTATTTT. Translating gives CASSLAIDPGTQYF.

The chain joins TRBV6-5 to TRBJ2-7; a weak D match, TRBD1 (6 bases). The V end was cut by 6 bases, the J end by 2 bases, with 14 bases between. Germline V lookup: CDR1 MNHEY, CDR2 SVGAGI. This CDR3 region has 14 residues. CDR3 residues: CASSAGTSTYEQYF. The DNA for the CDR3 is TGTGCCAGCAGCGCCGGGACATCTACCTACGAGCAGTACTTC.

The V gene is TRBV5-1, the J gene TRBJ2-7; perhaps TRBD2 as D (6 bases). Looked up from germline, CDR1 is SGHRS and CDR2 is YFSETQ. V was cut by 3 bases and J by 4 bases, with 17 bases left in between. This CDR3 region has 15 residues. The CDR3, as DNA: TGCGCCAGCAGCTCCCGCGGGACCAGAGTTTACGAGCAGTACTTC. Its protein is CASSSRGTRVYEQYF.

The rearrangement uses TRBV7-2 and TRBJ2-3; D ambiguous. The germline gives CDR1 SGHTA, CDR2 FQGNSA. Trimming took 5 bases from V and 4 from J, leaving 7 bases between them. The CDR3 runs to 12 residues. The DNA for the CDR3 is TGTGCCAGCAGCCGAGGAGCAGATACGCAGTATTTT. This encodes CASSRGADTQYF. Supplemented by reference TRBV7-2 and TRBJ2-3, the full variable domain reads GAGVSQSPSNKVTEKGKDVELRCDPISGHTALYWYRQSLGQGLEFLIYFQGNSAPDKSGLPSDRFSAERTGGSVSTLTIQRTQQEDSAVYLCASSRGADTQYFGPGTRLTVL.

The V and J genes are TRBV10-1 and TRBJ2-2, with 9 bases matching TRBD1. The length of the CDR3 is 15 residues. After removal of 4 bases from V and 5 bases from J, the junction contained 5 bases not matched to a gene. CDR1 WNHNN and CDR2 SYGVQD come from the germline V gene (reference sequence). The CDR3 DNA sequence: TGCGCCAGCAGTGCGGGACAGGGAGGGACCGGGGAGCTGTTTTTT. This encodes CASSAGQGGTGELFF.

V is TRBV7-2 and J is TRBJ2-7, with D perhaps matching TRBD2 (6 bases). The V end lost 1 base, the J end lost 4 bases, and 8 bases lay between the germline ends. There are 13 residues in the CDR3. Germline V lookup: CDR1 SGHTA, CDR2 FQGNSA. CDR3 residues: CASSLEAGYEQYF. CDR3 nucleotide sequence: TGTGCCAGCAGCTTAGAGGCGGGGTACGAGCAGTACTTC.

The rearrangement links TRBV5-4 to TRBJ2-5; possibly TRBD1 or TRBD2 for D (5 bases each). Germline V CDR1 and CDR2: SGHNT, YYREEE (reference sequence). This CDR3 contains 18 residues. Trimming removed 4 bases from V and 1 base from J, with 23 bases in between. CDR3 sequence reads: CASSPDPTWGRGQETQYF. The CDR3 DNA reads TGTGCCAGCAGCCCTGACCCGACTTGGGGACGGGGCCAAGAGACCCAGTACTTC.

This rearrangement joins TRBV25-1 to TRBJ1-3; D perhaps matches TRBD1 (5 bases). Deletions cut 6 bases from V and 4 bases from J, with 10 bases between. The germline V gene encodes CDR1 MGHDK and CDR2 SYGVNS. The length of the CDR3 is 13 residues. CDR3 DNA: TGTGCCAGCAGGACAGCGGGCGGAAACACCATATATTTT. This gives the protein CASRTAGGNTIYF.

Only one count was recorded for this clonotype. V gene TRBV6-1 combines with J gene TRBJ2-7; 7 bases agree with TRBD1. CDR1 and CDR2 from the germline V gene are MNHNS and SASEGT. After removal of 7 bases from V and 1 base from J, the junction contained 4 bases not matched to a gene. The CDR3 is 13 residues long. The CDR3 DNA sequence: TGTGCCAGCACACCGGGACAGTCCTACGAGCAGTACTTC. Its protein product is CASTPGQSYEQYF.

This clonotype was detected only once. V and J are TRBV6-6 and TRBJ2-7; D is unresolved. With 0 bases removed from V and 2 bases from J, the gap between germline ends came to 11 bases. Per the germline V gene, CDR1 is MNHNY and CDR2 is SVGAGI (reference sequence). This CDR3 spans 15 amino acids. CDR3 DNA: TGTGCCAGCAGTTACTCGCTAGGGAAGACCTACGAGCAGTACTTC. This encodes CASSYSLGKTYEQYF.

The chain joins TRBV30 to TRBJ2-4, with a weak D call TRBD2 (5 bases). V was clipped by 2 bases and J by 0 bases, with 11 bases between them. The CDR3 consists of 15 residues. Germline CDR1 GTSNPN, CDR2 SVGIG (reference sequence). CDR3: CAWSTDGLAKNIQYF. The CDR3 region has the DNA TGTGCCTGGAGTACAGATGGACTAGCCAAAAACATTCAGTACTTC. Filled out from reference TRBV30 and TRBJ2-4, the complete variable domain reads SQTIHQWPATLVQPVGSPLSLECTVEGTSNPNLYWYRQAAGRGLQLLFYSVGIGQISSEVPQNLSASRPQDRQFILSSKKLLLSDSGFYLCAWSTDGLAKNIQYFGAGTRLSVL.

This clonotype was seen just once. The CDR3 sequence: CASSPKGRDDIQYF. DNA of the CDR3: TGCGCCAGCAGCCCTAAGGGGAGGGATGACATTCAGTACTTC. The chain links TRBV4-3 to TRBJ2-4; 7 nucleotides match TRBD2. V was pared by 4 bases and J by 8 bases, with 8 bases of the junction left unmatched. CDR3 length equals 14 residues. Germline V lookup: CDR1 LGHNA, CDR2 YSLEER.

CDR3 bases: TGCAGTGCTAGTCCGGCCGTCGGGGGCAATGAGCAGTTCTTC. Its protein is CSASPAVGGNEQFF. This rearrangement joins TRBV20-1 to TRBJ2-1, with a tentative D call TRBD2 (6 bases). The germline CDR1 and CDR2 sequences are DFQATT and SNEGSKA (reference sequence). This CDR3 region has 14 residues. With 3 bases removed from V and 6 bases from J, the gap between germline ends came to 15 bases.

The chain employs TRBV5-6 and TRBJ2-1, with D possibly being TRBD1 (6 bases). Trimming pared 2 bases from V and 7 bases from J, leaving 19 bases between. CDR3 length: 16 residues. Per germline, CDR1 SGHDT and CDR2 YYEEEE. The CDR3 is CASSLGGKASVNEQFF. DNA of the CDR3: TGTGCCAGCAGCTTAGGGGGAAAAGCATCAGTTAATGAGCAGTTCTTC.